The 27 T cell receptor beta chains below all came from one sample that was sequenced in a study of T cell repertoires in cytomegalovirus infection. TCRdb re-called the reads through MiXCR, storing one row per CDR3 protein. The table shows nearly 450,000 distinct CDR3 sequences, with about a third occurring only once. Sequences were obtained from PBMCs. These receptors all stem from a human donor in good health (CMV status not recorded). Some clones in this sample may be carry-over from other donors' samples.

This chain joins TRBV20-1 and TRBJ2-7, with TRBD1 identical over 9 bases. Germline assignment: CDR1 DFQATT and CDR2 SNEGSKA (reference sequence). This CDR3 has 14 residues. The V segment lost 6 bases and the J segment 4 bases; nucleotides outside the gene matches: 10. The chain's CDR3 is CSAQGPQGAYEQYF. The CDR3 nucleotides read TGCAGTGCGCAGGGACCACAGGGGGCGTACGAGCAGTACTTC.

In this sample, this clonotype turned up a few times. The chain recombines TRBV23-1 with TRBJ1-5; D is perhaps TRBD1 (5 bases). TRBV23-1 is sorted into the ORF group, with uncertain function. The CDR3 covers 18 residues. V was trimmed by 1 base and J by 2 bases, leaving 18 bases between them. The CDR3 loop reads CASSQYPREGRGNQPQHF. The CDR3 region has the DNA TGCGCCAGCAGTCAATATCCTAGGGAGGGACGGGGCAATCAGCCCCAGCATTTT.

In its sample, this clonotype was seen many times. V is TRBV7-3 and J is TRBJ2-1, with D perhaps matching TRBD1 or TRBD2 (5 bases each). The CDR3 totals 14 residues. The germline CDR1 and CDR2 sequences are SGHTA and FQGTGA. The germline V and J ends were trimmed by 4 bases and 5 bases, with 12 bases remaining between them. The CDR3: CASSSRLGDNEQFF. The CDR3 region has the DNA TGTGCCAGCAGCTCCCGTTTGGGGGACAATGAGCAGTTCTTC.

V and J are TRBV23-1 and TRBJ1-4; D not resolved. TRBV23-1 is identified as an open reading frame with a role that is uncertain. The V end lost 6 bases, the J end lost 0 bases, and 11 bases lay between the germline ends. This CDR3 has 15 amino acids. As DNA, the CDR3 is TGCGCCAGCAGGCCGGCAGTGACAACTAATGAAAAACTGTTTTTT. Its translation: CASRPAVTTNEKLFF.

The rearrangement links TRBV9 to TRBJ2-1; D gene ambiguous. Trimming took 4 bases from V and 5 from J, leaving 13 bases between them. Germline CDR1 and CDR2: SGDLS and YYNGEE. CDR3 length: 14 residues. DNA of the CDR3: TGTGCCAGCAGCTCCCGGGTCGAGAACAATGAGCAGTTCTTC. Its protein product is CASSSRVENNEQFF.

This clonotype was found a few times. This rearrangement joins TRBV5-1 to TRBJ2-7; 7 nucleotides align to TRBD2. This CDR3 is built from 14 residues. Germline V gene data show CDR1 as SGHRS and CDR2 as YFSETQ. V shed 4 bases and J 5 bases; nucleotides not matched to a gene: 9. The CDR3 coding sequence is TGCGCCAGCAGCAGGGAGGGGAAGATGCACGAGCAGTACTTC. Its protein is CASSREGKMHEQYF.

This rearrangement joins TRBV19 to TRBJ1-2; the match to TRBD1 covers 8 bases. The V segment lost 0 bases and the J segment 3 bases; nucleotides outside the gene matches: 3. Looked up from germline, CDR1 is LNHDA and CDR2 is SQIVND (reference sequence). The CDR3 length is 15 residues. In DNA, the CDR3 is TGTGCCAGTAGTATAGACGCGACAGGGGACTATGGCTACACCTTC. Translation gives CASSIDATGDYGYTF. The full variable domain, completed using reference TRBV19 and TRBJ1-2, is DGGITQSPKYLFRKEGQNVTLSCEQNLNHDAMYWYRQDPGQGLRLIYYSQIVNDFQKGDIAEGYSVSREKKESFPLTVTSAQKNPTAFYLCASSIDATGDYGYTFGSGTRLTVV.

The sample holds many counts of this clonotype. The chain uses TRBV7-2 and TRBJ2-7; the D gene is possibly TRBD2 (5 bases). CDR1 and CDR2 from the germline V gene are SGHTA and FQGNSA. V lost 5 bases, J lost 5 bases, and 13 bases lay in between. CDR3 length: 13 amino acids. CDR3 amino acids: CASSLSLGDEQYF. The CDR3 region has the DNA TGTGCCAGCAGCCTAAGTCTCGGGGACGAGCAGTACTTC.

This clonotype was counted only a few times. The chain recombines TRBV7-9 with TRBJ1-6; D remains unclear. Trimming cost V 1 base and J 7 bases, with 17 bases left between them. CDR1 SEHNR and CDR2 FQNEAQ come from the germline V gene (reference sequence). The CDR3 spans 17 residues. This CDR3 reads CASSLGPRSTENSPLHF. Written as DNA, the CDR3 is TGTGCCAGCAGCTTAGGTCCCCGCTCAACTGAAAATTCACCCCTCCACTTT.

The chain is built from TRBV5-5 and TRBJ2-1; D gene ambiguous. The CDR3 is 12 residues long. Germline V gene lookup returns CDR1 SGHKS and CDR2 YYEKEE (reference sequence). Trimming removed 5 bases from V and 8 bases from J, with 11 bases in between. CDR3 in amino acids: CASSTKGHEQFF. The CDR3 region has the DNA TGTGCCAGCAGTACAAAGGGCCATGAGCAGTTCTTC.

In its sample, this clonotype was seen a few times. The chain has TRBV4-2 and TRBJ1-5, with TRBD1 matching over 9 bases. Germline V CDR1 and CDR2: LGHNA, YNFKEQ. J was trimmed by 5 bases and V by 4 bases; bases with no gene match: 6. CDR3 length: 15 amino acids. The CDR3 DNA reads TGTGCCAGCAGCCGGGGACAGGGTGGGGATCAGCCCCAGCATTTT. Protein product: CASSRGQGGDQPQHF.

V usage is TRBV9 and J usage is TRBJ1-6; possible D gene TRBD1, 6 bases. Germline CDR1 SGDLS, CDR2 YYNGEE. The V and J ends lost 3 bases and 6 bases respectively, with 10 bases between them. The CDR3 has 14 residues. CDR3 in amino acids: CASSALQGNSPLHF. The CDR3, as DNA: TGTGCCAGCAGCGCGCTACAGGGTAATTCACCCCTCCACTTT.

Many counts were recorded for this clonotype. The chain uses TRBV12-3 or TRBV12-4 and TRBJ2-1; 7 bases are a match to TRBD1. The CDR3 has 16 amino acids. V shed 6 bases, J shed 3 bases, and the junction held 11 bases outside the gene matches. CDR3 sequence: CASRGTAEIDYNEQFF. In DNA, the CDR3 is TGTGCCAGCAGGGGGACAGCCGAGATAGACTACAATGAGCAGTTCTTC.

This clonotype has more than one count but fewer than ten. The rearrangement uses TRBV7-9 and TRBJ2-7, with TRBD2 as a possible D gene (6 bases). Germline loops: CDR1 SEHNR, CDR2 FQNEAQ (reference sequence). Trimming removed 3 bases at V and 0 bases at J, with 9 bases between. CDR3 length: 14 amino acids. The CDR3 nucleotides are TGTGCCAGCAGCTTGCGGGACGACTCCTACGAGCAGTACTTC. Protein: CASSLRDDSYEQYF.

The chain recombines TRBV20-1 with TRBJ1-1; the D gene is possibly TRBD1 (5 bases). From germline, CDR1 is DFQATT and CDR2 SNEGSKA (reference sequence). Trimming pared 6 bases from V and 6 bases from J, leaving 20 bases between. The CDR3 spans 14 residues. The CDR3 here is CSAAPGPSPPEAFF. CDR3 in DNA: TGCAGTGCGGCACCGGGGCCGTCCCCCCCTGAAGCTTTCTTT.

This chain connects TRBV4-1 to TRBJ1-4; 7 bases map to TRBD1. The CDR3 is 11 amino acids. V lost 3 bases and J lost 12; bases outside the gene matches: 1. Germline CDR1 and CDR2: MGHRA and YSYEKL. CDR3 protein: CASSHQGELFF. For the CDR3, the DNA is TGCGCCAGCAGCCATCAGGGGGAACTGTTTTTT.

This clonotype came up a few times. The V call is TRBV20-1, the J call TRBJ2-3; 9 nucleotides line up with TRBD2. The CDR3 has 18 amino acids. With V trimmed by 0 bases and J by 5 bases, 15 bases remained unmatched. Germline-derived CDR1 and CDR2 are DFQATT and SNEGSKA (reference sequence). CDR3: CSARDQETSGGVGDTQYF. CDR3 bases: TGCAGTGCTAGAGATCAGGAGACTAGCGGCGGGGTCGGAGATACGCAGTATTTT.

This clonotype was detected only once. A much larger clone differs from this one at a single base, so this may be a read error. Because the CDR3 is missing its conserved closing phenylalanine or tryptophan, this is likely a read error. This chain connects TRBV7-2 to TRBJ1-4, with 11 bases identical to TRBD1. This CDR3 is built from 15 residues. Per the germline V gene, CDR1 is SGHTA and CDR2 is FQGNSA. With 4 bases clipped from V and 9 bases from J, the junction kept 7 bases outside the gene matches. The CDR3 is CASSSSRDRGKKLFL. The DNA of the CDR3 is TGTGCCAGCAGCTCCAGCCGGGACAGGGGGAAAAAACTGTTTTTG.

This clonotype was observed a handful of times. The rearrangement uses TRBV6-5 and TRBJ1-1; 9 nucleotides line up with TRBD1. Germline V gene lookup returns CDR1 MNHEY and CDR2 SVGAGI. Trimming took 5 bases from V and 5 from J; bases not matched to a gene: 9. The CDR3 length is 15 residues. The CDR3 loop reads CASSRDRERGTEAFF. As DNA, the CDR3 is TGTGCCAGCAGTAGGGACAGGGAGCGCGGTACTGAAGCTTTCTTT.

This chain connects TRBV7-2 to TRBJ2-3; 7 nucleotides match TRBD2. The CDR3 sequence is 17 residues long. V gave up 3 bases and J gave up 0 bases; unmatched junction bases: 9. Germline assignment: CDR1 SGHTA and CDR2 FQGNSA. CDR3 bases: TGTGCCAGCAGCTTGGGCGTCAGCGGGGAAAGCACAGATACGCAGTATTTT. Its translation is CASSLGVSGESTDTQYF. Full variable domain (remainder filled in from reference TRBV7-2 and TRBJ2-3): GAGVSQSPSNKVTEKGKDVELRCDPISGHTALYWYRQSLGQGLEFLIYFQGNSAPDKSGLPSDRFSAERTGGSVSTLTIQRTQQEDSAVYLCASSLGVSGESTDTQYFGPGTRLTVL.

A word on this clonotype: This sequence may be a read error, since a much larger clone differs from it by one base. This sequence joins TRBV7-8 and TRBJ1-2; 8 nucleotides align to TRBD1. The CDR3 loop spans 16 amino acids. Per the germline V gene, CDR1 is SGHVS and CDR2 is FQNEAQ. The CDR3 sequence: CASSLAPGQDNYGYNF. In DNA, the CDR3 is TGTGCCAGCAGCTTAGCACCGGGACAGGATAACTATGGCTACAACTTC.

This clonotype was detected a few times. This chain links TRBV5-5 with TRBJ2-7; 7 bases match TRBD1. Trimming cost V 4 bases and J 3 bases; bases outside gene matches: 4. The CDR3 contains 13 residues. Germline assignment: CDR1 SGHKS and CDR2 YYEKEE (reference sequence). The CDR3 region has the DNA TGTGCCAGCAGCGGGGACAGAGACTACGAGCAGTACTTC. This encodes CASSGDRDYEQYF.

This clonotype showed up many times. V and J are TRBV7-8 and TRBJ1-4; D possibly corresponds to TRBD1 (5 bases). The CDR3 sequence is 14 residues long. Germline CDR1 SGHVS, CDR2 FQNEAQ. V dropped 2 bases and J dropped 10 bases, with 14 bases sitting between them. The CDR3 sequence is CASSLMGSGGKLFF. CDR3 bases: TGTGCCAGCAGCTTAATGGGTTCGGGGGGAAAACTGTTTTTT.

This clonotype has just a few counts. The rearrangement uses TRBV10-2 and TRBJ2-2, with 8 bases matching TRBD2. Trimming took 4 bases from V and 1 from J; bases not matched to a gene: 5. The germline gives CDR1 WSHSY, CDR2 SAAADI. The CDR3 runs 16 residues. Here the CDR3 DNA reads TGCGCCAGCAGTGCCATAGCGGGGCAGAACACCGGGGAGCTGTTTTTT. It is translated as CASSAIAGQNTGELFF.

This clonotype was counted between two and nine times. Compared with germline, one end of the junction differs, possibly owing to a read error. This chain joins TRBV7-2 and TRBJ2-3; 12 bases fit TRBD2. The CDR3 loop spans 15 amino acids. Germline values: CDR1 SGHTA, CDR2 FQGNSA. Written as DNA, the CDR3 is TGTGCCAGCAGCGTAGCTAGCGGGGGGGCGGATACGCAGTATTTT. Its translation: CASSVASGGADTQYF.

J is TRBJ2-2 and V is TRBV11-2, with TRBD1 as a possible D gene (6 bases). The germline CDR1 and CDR2 sequences are SGHAT and FQNNGV. The CDR3 consists of 15 residues. The V end lost 3 bases, the J end lost 0 bases, and 8 bases lay between the germline ends. This chain's CDR3 is CASSFGDTNTGELFF. The CDR3 DNA follows: TGTGCCAGCAGCTTTGGGGACACGAACACCGGGGAGCTGTTTTTT.

V is TRBV6-2 or TRBV6-3 and J is TRBJ2-1, with 11 bases identical to TRBD2. Per germline, CDR1 MNHEY and CDR2 SVGEGT. Trimming took 0 bases from V and 0 from J; bases not matched to a gene: 10. CDR3 size: 20 residues. CDR3 region: CASSYSRASGGPSSYNEQFF. The CDR3 DNA reads TGTGCCAGCAGTTACTCGAGGGCTAGCGGGGGGCCGAGCTCCTACAATGAGCAGTTCTTC.